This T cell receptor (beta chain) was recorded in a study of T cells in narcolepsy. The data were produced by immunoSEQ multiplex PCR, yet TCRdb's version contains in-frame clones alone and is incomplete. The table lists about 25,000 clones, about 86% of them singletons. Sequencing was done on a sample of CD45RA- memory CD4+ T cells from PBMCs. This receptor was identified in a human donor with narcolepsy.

CDR3 nucleotide sequence: TGTGCCAGCAGCGTCTCCGGGACGGTCTATGGCTACACCTTC. Protein product: CASSVSGTVYGYTF. The gene calls are TRBV9 and TRBJ1-2, with D maybe TRBD1 (5 bases). The CDR3 has 14 residues. Looked up from germline, CDR1 is SGDLS and CDR2 is YYNGEE. The V end lost 2 bases, the J end lost 4 bases, and 12 bases lay between the germline ends.